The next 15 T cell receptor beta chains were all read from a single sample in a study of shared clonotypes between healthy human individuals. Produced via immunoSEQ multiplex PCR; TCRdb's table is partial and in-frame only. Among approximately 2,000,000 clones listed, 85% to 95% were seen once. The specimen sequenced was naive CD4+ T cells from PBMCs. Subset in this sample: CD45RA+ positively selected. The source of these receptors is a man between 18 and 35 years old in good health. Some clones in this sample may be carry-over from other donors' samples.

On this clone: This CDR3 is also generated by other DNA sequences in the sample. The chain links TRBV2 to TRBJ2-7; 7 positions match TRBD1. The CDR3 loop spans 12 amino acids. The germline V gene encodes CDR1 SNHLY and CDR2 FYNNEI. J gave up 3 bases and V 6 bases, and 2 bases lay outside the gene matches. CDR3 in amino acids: CASRGDSYEQYF. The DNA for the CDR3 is TGTGCCAGCAGGGGGGACAGCTACGAGCAGTACTTC.

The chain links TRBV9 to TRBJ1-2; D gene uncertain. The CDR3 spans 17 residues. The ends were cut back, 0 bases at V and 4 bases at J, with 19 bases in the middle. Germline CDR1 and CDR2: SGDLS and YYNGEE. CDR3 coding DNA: TGTGCCAGCAGCGTAGCTTTAAGATCGTCCGCGCCCTATGGCTACACCTTC. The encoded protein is CASSVALRSSAPYGYTF.

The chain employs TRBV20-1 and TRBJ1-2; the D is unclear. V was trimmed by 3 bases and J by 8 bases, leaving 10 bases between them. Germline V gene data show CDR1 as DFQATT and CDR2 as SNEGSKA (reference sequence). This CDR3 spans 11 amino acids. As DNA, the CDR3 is TGCAGTGCTAGCTGGCAAGGGGGCTACACCTTC. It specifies CSASWQGGYTF.

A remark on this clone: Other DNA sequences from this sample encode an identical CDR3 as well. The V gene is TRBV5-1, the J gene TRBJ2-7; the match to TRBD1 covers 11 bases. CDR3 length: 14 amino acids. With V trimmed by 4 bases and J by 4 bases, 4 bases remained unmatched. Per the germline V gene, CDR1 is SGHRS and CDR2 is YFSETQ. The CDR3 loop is CASSLGQGAYEQYF. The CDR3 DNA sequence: TGCGCCAGCAGCCTTGGACAGGGGGCGTACGAGCAGTACTTC.

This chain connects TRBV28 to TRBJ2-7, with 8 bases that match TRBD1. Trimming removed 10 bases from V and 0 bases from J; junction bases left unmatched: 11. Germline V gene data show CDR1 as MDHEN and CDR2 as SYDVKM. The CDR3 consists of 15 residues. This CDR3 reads CAILDRGRSSYEQYF. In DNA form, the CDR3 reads TGTGCCATCCTAGACAGGGGACGGAGCTCCTACGAGCAGTACTTC.

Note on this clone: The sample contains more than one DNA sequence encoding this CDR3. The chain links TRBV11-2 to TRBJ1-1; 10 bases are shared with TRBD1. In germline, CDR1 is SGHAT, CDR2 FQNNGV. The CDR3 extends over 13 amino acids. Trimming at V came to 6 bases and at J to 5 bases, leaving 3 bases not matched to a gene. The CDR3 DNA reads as TGTGCCAGCAGTCCGGACAGGGGGACTGAAGCTTTCTTT. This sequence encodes CASSPDRGTEAFF.

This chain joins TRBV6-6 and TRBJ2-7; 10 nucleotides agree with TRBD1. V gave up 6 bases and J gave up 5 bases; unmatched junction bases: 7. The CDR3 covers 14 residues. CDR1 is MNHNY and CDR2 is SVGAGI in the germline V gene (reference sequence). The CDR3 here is CASRMDRGEDEQYF. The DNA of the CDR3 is TGTGCCAGCAGGATGGACAGGGGGGAGGACGAGCAGTACTTC.

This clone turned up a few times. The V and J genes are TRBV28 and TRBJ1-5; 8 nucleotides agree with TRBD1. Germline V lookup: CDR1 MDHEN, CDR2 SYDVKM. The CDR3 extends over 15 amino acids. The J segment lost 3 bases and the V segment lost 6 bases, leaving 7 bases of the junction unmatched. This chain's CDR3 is CASRWTGSNNQPQHF. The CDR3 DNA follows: TGTGCCAGCAGATGGACAGGGTCGAACAATCAGCCCCAGCATTTT.

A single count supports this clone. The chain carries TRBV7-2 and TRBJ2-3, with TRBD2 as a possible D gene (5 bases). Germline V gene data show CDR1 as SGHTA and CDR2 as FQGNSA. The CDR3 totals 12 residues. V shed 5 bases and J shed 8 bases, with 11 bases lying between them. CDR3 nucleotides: TGTGCCAGCAGCATCGGACTCGGTACGCAGTATTTT. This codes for CASSIGLGTQYF.

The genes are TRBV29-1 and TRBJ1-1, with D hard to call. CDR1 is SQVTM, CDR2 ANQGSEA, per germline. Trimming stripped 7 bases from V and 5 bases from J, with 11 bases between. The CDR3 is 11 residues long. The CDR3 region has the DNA TGCAGCGCGGTCGGTCGAACTGAAGCTTTCTTT. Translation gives CSAVGRTEAFF.

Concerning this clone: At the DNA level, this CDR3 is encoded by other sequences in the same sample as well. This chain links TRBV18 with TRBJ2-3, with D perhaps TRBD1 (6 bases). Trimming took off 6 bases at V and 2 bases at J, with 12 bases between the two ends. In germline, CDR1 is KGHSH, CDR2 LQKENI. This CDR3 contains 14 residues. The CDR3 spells CASSPQGLTDTQYF. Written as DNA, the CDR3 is TGTGCCAGCTCCCCCCAGGGGCTCACAGATACGCAGTATTTT.

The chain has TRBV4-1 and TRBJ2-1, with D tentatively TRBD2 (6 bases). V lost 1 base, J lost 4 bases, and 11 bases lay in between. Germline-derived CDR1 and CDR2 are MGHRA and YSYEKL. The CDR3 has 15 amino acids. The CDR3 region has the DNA TGCGCCAGCAGCCAAGGTCAAGCGGGTTACAATGAGCAGTTCTTC. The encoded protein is CASSQGQAGYNEQFF.

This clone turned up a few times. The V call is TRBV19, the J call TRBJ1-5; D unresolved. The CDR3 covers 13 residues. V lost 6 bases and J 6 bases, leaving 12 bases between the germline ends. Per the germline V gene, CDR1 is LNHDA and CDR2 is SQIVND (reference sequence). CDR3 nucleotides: TGTGCCAGTAGCATTCAGACGGGTCAGCCCCAGCATTTT. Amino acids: CASSIQTGQPQHF.

CDR3 sequence reads: CASSQGGPNTGELFF. The CDR3 region has the DNA TGTGCCAGCAGCCAAGGAGGCCCGAACACCGGGGAGCTGTTTTTT. The rearrangement joins TRBV4-2 to TRBJ2-2; D not certain. The CDR3 length is 15 residues. Trimming took 1 base from V and 0 from J, leaving 6 bases between them. From germline, CDR1 is LGHNA and CDR2 YNFKEQ.

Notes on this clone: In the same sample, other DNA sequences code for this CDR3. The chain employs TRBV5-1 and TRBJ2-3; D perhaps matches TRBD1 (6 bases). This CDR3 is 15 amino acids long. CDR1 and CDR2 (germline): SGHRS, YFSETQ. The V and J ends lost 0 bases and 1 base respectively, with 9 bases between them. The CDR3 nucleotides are TGCGCCAGCAGCTTGGGGACAGTGGGCACAGATACGCAGTATTTT. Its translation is CASSLGTVGTDTQYF.